The 9 T cell receptor beta chains in this list originate from one sample, sequenced in a study of OX40 agonist ivuxolimab in advanced cancers. Profiled with immunoSEQ multiplex PCR; TCRdb holds only in-frame clones, not every one. The sample shows 40,000 to 50,000 clones, about nine tenths of them seen only once. The input for sequencing was CD4+ or CD8+ T cells sorted from blood, taken in a trial of the OX40 agonist ivuxolimab. The receptor set was obtained from an adult with an advanced solid tumor such as melanoma, head and neck, liver or kidney cancer.

The rearrangement joins TRBV7-2 to TRBJ2-1, with 11 positions matching TRBD2. Germline lookup yields CDR1 SGHTA and CDR2 FQGNSA. This CDR3 is 19 amino acids long. With 1 base clipped from V and 7 bases from J, the junction kept 15 bases outside the gene matches. The CDR3 DNA follows: TGTGCCAGCAGCTTAGGATGGGGTAGCGGGAGGGAGACGCTGAATGAGCAGTTCTTC. Translating gives CASSLGWGSGRETLNEQFF.

CDR3 residues: CASSPGQGINSPLHF. In DNA form, the CDR3 reads TGTGCCAGCAGCCCCGGACAGGGGATAAATTCACCCCTCCACTTT. The V gene is TRBV14, the J gene TRBJ1-6; 9 bases are a match to TRBD1. J gave up 7 bases and V 4 bases, and 5 bases lay outside the gene matches. The CDR3 spans 15 residues. Looked up from germline, CDR1 is SGHDN and CDR2 is FVKESK. The entire variable domain, with the rest obtained from reference TRBV14 and TRBJ1-6, is as follows: EAGVTQFPSHSVIEKGQTVTLRCDPISGHDNLYWYRRVMGKEIKFLLHFVKESKQDESGMPNNRFLAERTGGTYSTLKVQPAELEDSGVYFCASSPGQGINSPLHFGNGTRLTVT.

The chain links TRBV2 to TRBJ1-1, with TRBD1 matching 9 bases. The CDR3 is 14 amino acids. Germline-derived CDR1 and CDR2 are SNHLY and FYNNEI. V was pared by 5 bases and J by 5 bases, with 6 bases of the junction left unmatched. The CDR3 here is CASSQQGARTEAFF. In DNA form, the CDR3 reads TGTGCCAGCAGTCAACAGGGGGCGCGGACTGAAGCTTTCTTT.

V usage is TRBV19 and J usage is TRBJ2-1; the D gene is possibly TRBD2 (6 bases). The CDR3 is made up of 15 amino acids. V was pared by 5 bases and J by 10 bases, with 21 bases between. Germline-derived CDR1 and CDR2 are LNHDA and SQIVND (reference sequence). CDR3 in amino acids: CASSPATGSQNEQFF. CDR3 nucleotide sequence: TGTGCCAGTAGTCCCGCGACCGGGAGCCAAAACGAGCAGTTCTTC.

V gene TRBV4-2 combines with J gene TRBJ2-7; D is ambiguous. The CDR3 runs 14 residues. Germline V lookup: CDR1 LGHNA, CDR2 YNFKEQ. Trimming cost V 0 bases and J 5 bases, with 11 bases left between them. CDR3 loop: CASSQDFTKNEQYF. DNA of the CDR3: TGTGCCAGCAGCCAAGATTTCACAAAAAACGAGCAGTACTTC.

As regards this clone: The junction differs from germline at one of its ends, possibly a read error. This chain links TRBV27 with TRBJ1-1, with a tentative D call TRBD1 (6 bases). This CDR3 has 12 residues. Germline-derived CDR1 and CDR2 are MNHEY and SMNVEV (reference sequence). The CDR3 protein is CASSTLGGGGYF. CDR3 in DNA: TGTGCCAGCAGTACCCTCGGCGGCGGGGGCTACTTT.

The J gene is TRBJ1-2, the V gene TRBV28; tentative D call: TRBD1 (5 bases). Per germline, CDR1 MDHEN and CDR2 SYDVKM. V shed 8 bases and J shed 2 bases, with 6 bases lying between them. CDR3 size: 11 residues. The CDR3 here is CASAGNYGYTF. In DNA form, the CDR3 reads TGTGCCAGCGCAGGGAACTATGGCTACACCTTC.

This chain links TRBV11-2 with TRBJ2-1; tentatively, D is TRBD2 (6 bases). V lost 5 bases and J lost 4, with 18 bases in between. This CDR3 has 16 residues. Germline CDR1 SGHAT, CDR2 FQNNGV. The CDR3 reads CASSRLPGLRYNEQFF. CDR3 sequence (DNA): TGTGCCAGCAGCCGTTTGCCGGGACTCCGTTACAATGAGCAGTTCTTC. Variable domain in full (rest from reference TRBV11-2 and TRBJ2-1): EAGVAQSPRYKIIEKRQSVAFWCNPISGHATLYWYQQILGQGPKLLIQFQNNGVVDDSQLPKDRFSAERLKGVDSTLKIQPAKLEDSAVYLCASSRLPGLRYNEQFFGPGTRLTVL.

The chain carries TRBV6-5 and TRBJ2-7, with D possibly matching TRBD2 (6 bases). Deletions cut 0 bases from V and 4 bases from J, with 13 bases between. Germline lookup yields CDR1 MNHEY and CDR2 SVGAGI. The CDR3 length is 15 residues. CDR3 amino acids: CASSYSGLGTYEQYF. The DNA for the CDR3 is TGTGCCAGCAGTTACTCGGGACTGGGTACGTACGAGCAGTACTTC.